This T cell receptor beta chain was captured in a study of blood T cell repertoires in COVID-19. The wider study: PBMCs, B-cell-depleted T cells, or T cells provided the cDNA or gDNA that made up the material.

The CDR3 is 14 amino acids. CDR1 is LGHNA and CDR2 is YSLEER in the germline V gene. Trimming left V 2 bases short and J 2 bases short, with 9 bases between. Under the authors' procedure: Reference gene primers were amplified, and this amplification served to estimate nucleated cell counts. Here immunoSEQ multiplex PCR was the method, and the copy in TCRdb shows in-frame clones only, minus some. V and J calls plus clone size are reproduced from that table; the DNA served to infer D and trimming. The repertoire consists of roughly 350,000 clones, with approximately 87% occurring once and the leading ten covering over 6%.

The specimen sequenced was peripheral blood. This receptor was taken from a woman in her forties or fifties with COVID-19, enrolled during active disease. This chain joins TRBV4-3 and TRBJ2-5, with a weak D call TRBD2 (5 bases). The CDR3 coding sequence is TGCGCCAGCAGCCAAACGACTATTCAAGAGACCCAGTACTTC. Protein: CASSQTTIQETQYF.